Listed below are T cell receptor beta chains from one sample, sequenced in a study of cytomegalovirus exposure and HLA in healthy donors. TCRdb keeps only in-frame clones here, not all; method: immunoSEQ multiplex PCR. The listing records some 75,000 clones. The source material was PBMCs. These receptors were collected from a female donor in good health and CMV-seropositive. Both conserved end residues are part of each CDR3. A D gene is named only where the DNA matches it firmly.

-	TRBV7-6	TRBJ2-3	TGTGCCAGCAGCAACAATCCTAGCACAGATACGCAGTATTTT	CASSNNPSTDTQYF
TRBD2	TRBV11-2	TRBJ2-7	TGTGCCAGCAGCTTGACTAGCGGGAGGACATCCTACGAGCAGTACTTC	CASSLTSGRTSYEQYF
TRBD2	TRBV19	TRBJ2-7	TGTGCCAGTAGTATAGCGGGAGGAGACGAGCAGTACTTC	CASSIAGGDEQYF
-	TRBV9	TRBJ1-1	TGTGCCAGCAGCCTCAGGGTTTTGGACACTGAAGCTTTCTTT	CASSLRVLDTEAFF
TRBD2	TRBV6-5	TRBJ2-3	TGTGCCAGCAGTTACTTCGGGACTAGCGGGACAGATACGCAGTATTTT	CASSYFGTSGTDTQYF
TRBD1	TRBV9	TRBJ1-2	TGTGCCAGCAGCGTGGGACAGCCCGGGAAGAATGGCTACACCTTC	CASSVGQPGKNGYTF
-	TRBV14	TRBJ2-1	TGTGCCAGCAGCCTCGTTATGGTAGCGAACAATGAGCAGTTCTTC	CASSLVMVANNEQFF
TRBD1	TRBV9	TRBJ2-7	TGTGCCAGCAGCTTACGACAGGGGGCGGGGGAGCAGTACTTC	CASSLRQGAGEQYF
TRBD2	TRBV9	TRBJ2-3	TGTGCCAGCAGCGTAGTTGGACTAGCGGGAGATATTGACACAGATACGCAGTATTTT	CASSVVGLAGDIDTDTQYF
-	TRBV6-5	TRBJ1-5	TGTGCCAGCAGTTACGACACTAATCAGCCCCAGCATTTT	CASSYDTNQPQHF
-	TRBV30	TRBJ1-1	TGTGCCTGGAGTGTAGGCCGGGAAGGGACTGAAGCTTTCTTT	CAWSVGREGTEAFF
-	TRBV6-1	TRBJ1-1	TGTGCCAGCAGTGATGGATGGTCGGGCACTGAAGCTTTCTTT	CASSDGWSGTEAFF
-	TRBV5-4	TRBJ1-1	TGTGCCAGCAGCTTGGGAGGCAGGGGGAACACTGAAGCTTTCTTT	CASSLGGRGNTEAFF
-	TRBV19	TRBJ2-3	TGTGCCAGTAGTATTAGACGAGGAATCACAGATACGCAGTATTTT	CASSIRRGITDTQYF
TRBD1	TRBV9	TRBJ1-1	TGTGCCAGCAGCGTTGGTTTTCGGACAGGGGCTTTGGGGACTGAAGCTTTCTTT	CASSVGFRTGALGTEAFF
TRBD2	TRBV4-1	TRBJ2-4	TGCGCCAGCAGCTACCTAGCGGGAGTAAACAAAAACATTCAGTACTTC	CASSYLAGVNKNIQYF
TRBD1	TRBV14	TRBJ1-1	TGTGCCAGCAGCCAAGACCTAGGGACAGCTAACACTGAAGCTTTCTTT	CASSQDLGTANTEAFF
TRBD1	TRBV28	TRBJ1-5	TGTGCCAGCAGTTTCCAGGGGGCGAGAAATCAGCCCCAGCATTTT	CASSFQGARNQPQHF
TRBD1	TRBV6-5	TRBJ1-1	TGTGCCAGCAGTCGAGGACAGGGGGCAGGAACTGAAGCTTTCTTT	CASSRGQGAGTEAFF
TRBD2	TRBV7-2	TRBJ2-3	TGTGCCAGCAGCTGGACTAGCGGGGGGGCAGGCACAGATACGCAGTATTTT	CASSWTSGGAGTDTQYF
-	TRBV2	TRBJ1-5	TGTGCCAGCAGTGAGGCAGGGGGCAATCAGCCCCAGCATTTT	CASSEAGGNQPQHF
TRBD2	TRBV5-4	TRBJ2-1	TGTGCCAGCAGCCCCGGGACTAGCGGGAGGACTAACAATGAGCAGTTCTTC	CASSPGTSGRTNNEQFF
-	TRBV19	TRBJ1-5	TGTGCCAGTAGTAGGGGACACGGGGATGGCAATCAGCCCCAGCATTTT	CASSRGHGDGNQPQHF
-	TRBV7-2	TRBJ1-5	TGTGCCAGCAGCTTCGCTCAGGGTAGTGGGAGCAATCAGCCCCAGCATTTT	CASSFAQGSGSNQPQHF
-	TRBV5-1	TRBJ2-1	TGCGCCAGCAGCTTGGGGGGCAGCCTCAATGAGCAGTTCTTC	CASSLGGSLNEQFF
TRBD1	TRBV9	TRBJ1-2	TGTGCCAGCAGCCCAACCGGGACAGGGAACTATGGCTACACCTTC	CASSPTGTGNYGYTF
-	TRBV18	TRBJ1-4	TGTGCCAGCTCACCCCAGACAGGAAAGAATGAAAAACTGTTTTTT	CASSPQTGKNEKLFF
-	TRBV7-9	TRBJ2-1	TGTGCCAGCAGCTTGGGGAGGACCCCCGGTAAGTGGAATGAGCAGTTCTTC	CASSLGRTPGKWNEQFF
-	TRBV25-1	TRBJ1-4	TGTGCCAGCAGTGAAGTCATGACAGCCCATGAAAAACTGTTTTTT	CASSEVMTAHEKLFF
TRBD2	TRBV25-1	TRBJ2-4	TGTGCCAGCAGTGGGGCCCCTAGCGGGAAAGAGGGCAAAAACATTCAGTACTTC	CASSGAPSGKEGKNIQYF